This T cell receptor (beta chain) is from a study of beta chain features in type 1 diabetes. Trimming took 3 bases from V and 5 from J, leaving 14 bases between them. The CDR3 totals 15 residues. Germline CDR1 KGHSH, CDR2 LQKENI. General study points: A greater similarity of naive, central memory and Treg TCRB repertoires was seen among patients than among healthy donors. Moderately but significantly shorter TCRB CDR3s were found in Type 1 diabetes patients in all four CD4+ subsets.

In this sample, this clone turned up a few times. What it binds is not known. Since all of the isolated RNA was reverse transcribed, expressed TCRB transcripts were what got sequenced. Measured with immunoSEQ multiplex PCR; TCRdb has only the in-frame clones, and not every one. The table lists around 190,000 clones, around 13% of them singletons. The TCR was taken from a woman aged 18-35 years in good health. The specimen sequenced was central memory CD4+ T cells from blood. The rearrangement joins TRBV18 to TRBJ2-1; a weak D match, TRBD2 (5 bases). CDR3: CASSPDFGGDNEQFF. The CDR3 DNA sequence: TGTGCCAGCTCACCGGACTTTGGAGGTGACAATGAGCAGTTCTTC.